This T cell receptor (beta chain) was documented in a study of blood T cell repertoires in COVID-19. Overall study: Sites in the United States, Italy and Spain provided acute and convalescent COVID-19 samples. Nucleic acid was either cDNA or gDNA, and it came from T cells, B-cell-depleted T cells, or PBMCs.

Trimming took off 5 bases at V and 2 bases at J, with 7 bases between the two ends. The CDR3 has 13 amino acids. Germline V gene data show CDR1 as KGHSH and CDR2 as LQKENI. As handled by the study authors: Counts of nucleated cells, estimated from reference gene primer amplification, were obtained. This table comes from immunoSEQ multiplex PCR, and its TCRdb copy is limited to in-frame clones, with some not included. The V and J calls and clone size are taken from that table; D and trimming were inferred from the DNA. The repertoire consists of fewer than 80,000 clones, with over 85% occurring once and the leading ten covering over 5.5%.

This receptor was identified in a human donor in a cohort sampled during active COVID-19. The sequencing sample was made of peripheral blood. This chain connects TRBV18 to TRBJ1-5; D not certain. CDR3 bases: TGTGCCAGCTCAGAGCAGGGCAATCAGCCCCAGCATTTT. Translated: CASSEQGNQPQHF.